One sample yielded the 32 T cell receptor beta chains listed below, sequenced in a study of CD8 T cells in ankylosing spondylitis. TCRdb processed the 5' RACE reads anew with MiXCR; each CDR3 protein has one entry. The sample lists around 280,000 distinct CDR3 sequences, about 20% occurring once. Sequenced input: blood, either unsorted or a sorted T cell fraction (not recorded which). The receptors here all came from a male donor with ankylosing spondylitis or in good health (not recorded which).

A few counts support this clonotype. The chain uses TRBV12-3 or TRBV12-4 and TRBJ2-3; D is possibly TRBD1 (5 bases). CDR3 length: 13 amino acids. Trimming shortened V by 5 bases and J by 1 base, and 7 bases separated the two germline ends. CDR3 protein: CASSTRGTDTQYF. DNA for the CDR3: TGTGCCAGCAGTACCAGGGGCACAGATACGCAGTATTTT.

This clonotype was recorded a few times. The CDR3 loop is CSVESLGGAYGYTF. Written as DNA, the CDR3 is TGCAGCGTTGAATCGTTGGGGGGGGCTTATGGCTACACCTTC. This chain uses TRBV29-1 with TRBJ1-2; weak D call: TRBD1 (6 bases). The CDR3 runs 14 residues. V shed 2 bases and J shed 5 bases, with 15 bases lying between them. Looked up from germline, CDR1 is SQVTM and CDR2 is ANQGSEA.

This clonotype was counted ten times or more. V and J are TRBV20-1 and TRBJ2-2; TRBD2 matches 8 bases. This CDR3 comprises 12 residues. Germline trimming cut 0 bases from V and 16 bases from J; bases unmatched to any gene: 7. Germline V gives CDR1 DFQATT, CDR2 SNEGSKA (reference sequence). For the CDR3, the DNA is TGCAGTGCTAGAGAGGGGACTAGGGTTCCGTTTTTT. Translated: CSAREGTRVPFF.

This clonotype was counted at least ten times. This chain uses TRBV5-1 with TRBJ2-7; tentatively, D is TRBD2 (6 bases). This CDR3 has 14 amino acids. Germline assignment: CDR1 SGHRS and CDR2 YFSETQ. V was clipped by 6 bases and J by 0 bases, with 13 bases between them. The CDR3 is CASIRLGGSYEQYV. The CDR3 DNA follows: TGCGCCAGCATAAGGCTGGGGGGCTCCTACGAGCAGTACGTC.

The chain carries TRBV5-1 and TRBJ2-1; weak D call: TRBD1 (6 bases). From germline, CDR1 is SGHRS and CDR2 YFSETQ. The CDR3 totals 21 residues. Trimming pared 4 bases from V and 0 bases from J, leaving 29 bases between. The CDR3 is CASSSPRRQEASLSSYNEQFF. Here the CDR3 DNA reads TGCGCCAGCAGCAGCCCCCGTAGACAGGAGGCTAGCCTAAGCTCCTACAATGAGCAGTTCTTC.

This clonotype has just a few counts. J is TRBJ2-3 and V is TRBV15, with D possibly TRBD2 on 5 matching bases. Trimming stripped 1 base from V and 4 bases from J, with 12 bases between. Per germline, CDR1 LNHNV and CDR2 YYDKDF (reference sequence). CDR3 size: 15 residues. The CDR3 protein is CATSRVRQEADTQYF. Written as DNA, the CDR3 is TGTGCCACCAGCAGAGTTAGGCAGGAGGCAGATACGCAGTATTTT.

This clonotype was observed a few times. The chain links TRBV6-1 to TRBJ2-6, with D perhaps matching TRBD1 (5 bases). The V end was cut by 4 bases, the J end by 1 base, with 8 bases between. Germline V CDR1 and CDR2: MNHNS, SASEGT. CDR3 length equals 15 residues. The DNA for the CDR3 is TGTGCCAGCAGTGCTCAGGGTTCTGGGGCCAACGTCCTGACTTTC. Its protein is CASSAQGSGANVLTF.

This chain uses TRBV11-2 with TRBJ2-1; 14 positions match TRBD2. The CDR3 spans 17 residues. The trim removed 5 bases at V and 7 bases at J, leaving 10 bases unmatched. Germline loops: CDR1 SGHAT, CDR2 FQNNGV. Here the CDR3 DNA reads TGTGCCAGCAGCCCACGACTAGCGGGAGGGTTCGTGAATGAGCAGTTCTTC. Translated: CASSPRLAGGFVNEQFF.

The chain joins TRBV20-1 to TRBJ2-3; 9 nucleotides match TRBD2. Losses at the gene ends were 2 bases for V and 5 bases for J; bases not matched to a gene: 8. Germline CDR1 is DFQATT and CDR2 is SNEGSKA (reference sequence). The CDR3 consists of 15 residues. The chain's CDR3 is CSARPGLAHEDTQYF. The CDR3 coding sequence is TGCAGTGCTAGACCGGGACTAGCCCACGAAGATACGCAGTATTTT.

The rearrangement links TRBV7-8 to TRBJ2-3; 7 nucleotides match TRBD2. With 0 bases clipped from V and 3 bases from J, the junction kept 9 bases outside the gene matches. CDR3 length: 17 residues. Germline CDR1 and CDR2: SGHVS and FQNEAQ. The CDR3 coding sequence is TGTGCCAGCAGCTTAGCTCGGAGCGGGGCGGGGACAGATACGCAGTATTTT. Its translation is CASSLARSGAGTDTQYF.

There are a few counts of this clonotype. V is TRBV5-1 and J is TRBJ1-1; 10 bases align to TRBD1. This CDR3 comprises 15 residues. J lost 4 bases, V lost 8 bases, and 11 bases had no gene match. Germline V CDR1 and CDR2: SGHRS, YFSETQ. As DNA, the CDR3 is TGCGCCAGTAGGGACAGGGGAGGAATCGGCACTGAAGCTTTCTTT. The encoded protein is CASRDRGGIGTEAFF.

As DNA, the CDR3 is TGTGCCAGCGCCGGGACAGGGGACGTAAGCAATCAGCCCCAGCATTTT. It yields the protein CASAGTGDVSNQPQHF. The rearrangement uses TRBV12-3 or TRBV12-4 and TRBJ1-5; 10 bases align to TRBD1. Trimming removed 8 bases from V and 1 base from J; junction bases left unmatched: 8. The CDR3 covers 16 residues.

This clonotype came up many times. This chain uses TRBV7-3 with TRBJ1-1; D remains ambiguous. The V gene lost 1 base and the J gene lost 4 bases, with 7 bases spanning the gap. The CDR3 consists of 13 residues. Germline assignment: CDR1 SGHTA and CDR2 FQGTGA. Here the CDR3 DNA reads TGTGCCAGCAGCTTAAATCCGGGCACTGAAGCTTTCTTT. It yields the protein CASSLNPGTEAFF.

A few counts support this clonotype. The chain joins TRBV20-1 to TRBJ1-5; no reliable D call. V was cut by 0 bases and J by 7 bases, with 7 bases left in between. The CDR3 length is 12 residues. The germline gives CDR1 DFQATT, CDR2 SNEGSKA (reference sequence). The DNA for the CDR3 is TGCAGTGCTAGAGATGTGGGACAGCCCCAGCATTTT. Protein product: CSARDVGQPQHF.

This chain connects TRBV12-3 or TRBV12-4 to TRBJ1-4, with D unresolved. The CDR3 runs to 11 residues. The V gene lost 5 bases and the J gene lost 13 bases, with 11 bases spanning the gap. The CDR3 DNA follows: TGTGCCAGCAGTAAGGACGCTGCACTGTTTTTT. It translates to CASSKDAALFF.

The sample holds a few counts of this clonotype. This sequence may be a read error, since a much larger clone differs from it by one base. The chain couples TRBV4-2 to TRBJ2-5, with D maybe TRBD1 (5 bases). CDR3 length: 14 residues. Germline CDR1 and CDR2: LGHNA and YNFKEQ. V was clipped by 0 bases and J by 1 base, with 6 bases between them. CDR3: CASSQDDSQETQYF. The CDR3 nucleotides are TGTGCCAGCAGCCAAGATGACAGCCAAGAGACCCAGTACTTC.

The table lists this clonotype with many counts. The CDR3 nucleotides are TGTGCCAGCAGCGTAGTCGGGACAGGCGAAGCTTTCTTT. Protein sequence: CASSVVGTGEAFF. The chain employs TRBV9 and TRBJ1-1, with 8 bases lining up with TRBD1. Germline V gene lookup returns CDR1 SGDLS and CDR2 YYNGEE. The CDR3 is 13 residues long. After removal of 0 bases from V and 8 bases from J, the junction contained 3 bases not matched to a gene.

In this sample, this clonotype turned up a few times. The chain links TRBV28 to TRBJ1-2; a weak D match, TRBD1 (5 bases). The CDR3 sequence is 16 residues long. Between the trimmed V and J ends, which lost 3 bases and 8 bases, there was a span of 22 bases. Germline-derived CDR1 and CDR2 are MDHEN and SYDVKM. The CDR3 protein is CASSLATTMGEGGYTF. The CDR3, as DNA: TGTGCCAGCAGTTTGGCCACAACAATGGGGGAGGGGGGCTACACCTTC.

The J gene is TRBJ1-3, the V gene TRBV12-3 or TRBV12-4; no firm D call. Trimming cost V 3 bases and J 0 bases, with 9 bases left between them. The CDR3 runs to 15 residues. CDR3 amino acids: CASSFGEASGNTIYF. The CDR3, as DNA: TGTGCCAGCAGTTTCGGGGAGGCCTCTGGAAACACCATATATTTT.

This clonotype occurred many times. In DNA form, the CDR3 reads TGCAGTGCTAGAGCCCTGACAGGGTACAATGAGCAGTTCTTC. Its translation is CSARALTGYNEQFF. The chain combines TRBV20-1 with TRBJ2-1; the match to TRBD1 covers 7 bases. The germline gives CDR1 DFQATT, CDR2 SNEGSKA (reference sequence). J gave up 4 bases and V 1 base, and 4 bases lay outside the gene matches. The length of the CDR3 is 14 residues.

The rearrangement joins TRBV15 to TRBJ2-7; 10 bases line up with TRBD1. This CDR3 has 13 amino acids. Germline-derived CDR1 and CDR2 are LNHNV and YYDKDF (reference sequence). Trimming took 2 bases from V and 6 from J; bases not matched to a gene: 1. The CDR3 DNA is TGTGCCACCAGCAGAAGACAGGGGGCCGAGCAGTACGTC. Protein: CATSRRQGAEQYV.

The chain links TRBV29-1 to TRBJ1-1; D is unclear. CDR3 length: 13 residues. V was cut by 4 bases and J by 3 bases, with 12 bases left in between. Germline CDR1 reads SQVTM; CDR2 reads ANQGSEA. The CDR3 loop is CSVAGFADTEAFF. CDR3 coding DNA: TGCAGCGTTGCGGGGTTTGCGGACACTGAAGCTTTCTTT.

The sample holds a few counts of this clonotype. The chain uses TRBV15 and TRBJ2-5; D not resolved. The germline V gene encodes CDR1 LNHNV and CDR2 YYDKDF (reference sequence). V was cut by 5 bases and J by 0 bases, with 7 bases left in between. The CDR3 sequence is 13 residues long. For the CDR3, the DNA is TGTGCCACCAGCTATTTGTACCAAGAGACCCAGTACTTC. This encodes CATSYLYQETQYF.

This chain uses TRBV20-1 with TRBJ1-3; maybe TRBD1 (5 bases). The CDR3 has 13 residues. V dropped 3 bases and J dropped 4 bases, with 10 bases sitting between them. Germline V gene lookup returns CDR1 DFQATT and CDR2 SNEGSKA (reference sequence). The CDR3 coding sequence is TGCAGTGCTAGGAAGGGGTTCGGAAACACCATATATTTT. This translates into CSARKGFGNTIYF.

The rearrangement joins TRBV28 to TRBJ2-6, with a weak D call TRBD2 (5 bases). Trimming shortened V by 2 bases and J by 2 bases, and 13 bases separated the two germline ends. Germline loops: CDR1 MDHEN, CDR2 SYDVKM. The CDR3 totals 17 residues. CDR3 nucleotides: TGTGCCAGCAGTTTAGATCCGGGATCGACTGGGGCCAACGTCCTGACTTTC. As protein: CASSLDPGSTGANVLTF.

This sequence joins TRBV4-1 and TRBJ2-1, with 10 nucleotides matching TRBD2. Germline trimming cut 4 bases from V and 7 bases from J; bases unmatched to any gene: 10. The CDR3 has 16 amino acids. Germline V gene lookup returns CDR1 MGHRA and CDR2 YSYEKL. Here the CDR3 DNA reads TGCGCCAGCAGCCCGCACCCACTAGCGGGGAGTAATGAGCAGTTCTTC. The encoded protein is CASSPHPLAGSNEQFF.

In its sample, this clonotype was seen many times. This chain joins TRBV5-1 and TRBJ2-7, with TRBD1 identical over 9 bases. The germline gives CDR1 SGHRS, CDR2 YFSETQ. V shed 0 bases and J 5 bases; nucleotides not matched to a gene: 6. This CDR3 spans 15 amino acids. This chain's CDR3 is CASSLDGTGSDEQYV. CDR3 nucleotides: TGCGCCAGCAGCTTGGATGGGACAGGGTCGGACGAGCAGTACGTC.

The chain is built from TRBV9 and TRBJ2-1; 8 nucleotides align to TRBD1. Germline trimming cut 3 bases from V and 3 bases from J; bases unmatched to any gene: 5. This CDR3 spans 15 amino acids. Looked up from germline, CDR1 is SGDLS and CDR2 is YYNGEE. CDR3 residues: CASSGRQGYYNEQFF. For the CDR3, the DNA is TGTGCCAGCAGCGGACGACAGGGGTACTACAATGAGCAGTTCTTC.

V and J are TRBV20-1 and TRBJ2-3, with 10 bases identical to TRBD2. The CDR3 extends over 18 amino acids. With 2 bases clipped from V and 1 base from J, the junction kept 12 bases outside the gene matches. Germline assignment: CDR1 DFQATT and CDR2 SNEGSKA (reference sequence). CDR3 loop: CSARSRLAGARGTDTQYF. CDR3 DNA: TGCAGTGCTAGATCGAGGCTAGCGGGAGCTAGGGGCACAGATACGCAGTATTTT.

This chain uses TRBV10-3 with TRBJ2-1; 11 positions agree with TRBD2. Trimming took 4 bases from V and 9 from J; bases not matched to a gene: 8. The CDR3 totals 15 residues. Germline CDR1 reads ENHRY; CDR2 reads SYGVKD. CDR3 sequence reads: CAISVTSGGSPEQFF. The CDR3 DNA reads TGTGCCATCAGTGTCACTAGCGGGGGCTCACCTGAGCAGTTCTTC.

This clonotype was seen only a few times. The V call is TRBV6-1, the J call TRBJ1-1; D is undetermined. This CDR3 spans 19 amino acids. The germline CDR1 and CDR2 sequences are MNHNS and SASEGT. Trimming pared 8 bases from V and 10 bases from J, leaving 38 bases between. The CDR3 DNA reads TGTGCCAGCGACGGGAGGTCAGCCGGGCCCCGATCCGACACAATCGGAGCTTTCTTT. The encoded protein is CASDGRSAGPRSDTIGAFF.

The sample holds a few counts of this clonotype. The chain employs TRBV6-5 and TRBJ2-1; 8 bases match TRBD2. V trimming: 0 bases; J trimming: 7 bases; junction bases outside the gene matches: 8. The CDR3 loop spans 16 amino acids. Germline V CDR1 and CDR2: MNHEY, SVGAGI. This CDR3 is CASSYSTNAGGNEQFF. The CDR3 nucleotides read TGTGCCAGCAGTTACTCGACTAATGCGGGGGGAAATGAGCAGTTCTTC.